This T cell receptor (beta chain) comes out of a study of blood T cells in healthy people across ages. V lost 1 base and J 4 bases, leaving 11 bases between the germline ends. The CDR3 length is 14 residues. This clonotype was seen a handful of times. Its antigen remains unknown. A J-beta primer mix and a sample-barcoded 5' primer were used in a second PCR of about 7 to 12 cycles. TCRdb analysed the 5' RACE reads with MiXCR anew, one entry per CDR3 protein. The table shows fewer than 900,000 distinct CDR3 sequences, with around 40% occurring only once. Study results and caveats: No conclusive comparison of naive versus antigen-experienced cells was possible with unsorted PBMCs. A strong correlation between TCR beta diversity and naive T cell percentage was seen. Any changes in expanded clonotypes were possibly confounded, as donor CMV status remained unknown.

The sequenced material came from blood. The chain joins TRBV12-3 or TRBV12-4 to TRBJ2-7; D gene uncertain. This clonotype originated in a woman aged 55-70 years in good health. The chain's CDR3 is CASSLGAVGYEQYF. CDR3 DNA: TGTGCCAGCAGTTTAGGGGCGGTAGGGTACGAGCAGTACTTC.